Listed here are 17 T cell receptor beta chains from one sample, sequenced in a study of blood T cell repertoires in COVID-19. Generated by immunoSEQ multiplex PCR, the TCRdb table keeps only in-frame clones and is missing some. This sample has 200,000 to 300,000 clones, with 84% found just once. Sequenced sample: peripheral blood. The receptors come from a man aged 55-75 years with acute or convalescent COVID-19.

CDR3 protein: CASSLSLLGGLNNEQFF. The CDR3 DNA is TGCGCCAGCAGCCTTAGCTTATTGGGAGGCTTAAACAATGAGCAGTTCTTC. V and J are TRBV5-1 and TRBJ2-1; D perhaps matches TRBD2 (6 bases). The length of the CDR3 is 17 residues. The germline gives CDR1 SGHRS, CDR2 YFSETQ. V was pared by 4 bases and J by 5 bases, with 22 bases between.

This chain connects TRBV7-3 to TRBJ1-3; D call uncertain. The CDR3 consists of 13 residues. The ends were cut back, 1 base at V and 11 bases at J, with 12 bases in the middle. CDR1 SGHTA and CDR2 FQGTGA come from the germline V gene. The CDR3 region is CASSLILGGPIYF. CDR3 DNA sequence: TGTGCCAGCAGCTTAATTTTGGGCGGGCCCATATATTTT.

The CDR3, as DNA: TGTGCCAGCAGCTCACCTACTAGCGGGGGGGCCTACGAGCAGTACTTC. The encoded protein is CASSSPTSGGAYEQYF. The rearrangement links TRBV7-9 to TRBJ2-7, with 13 positions matching TRBD2. From germline, CDR1 is SEHNR and CDR2 FQNEAQ (reference sequence). Trimming removed 4 bases from V and 2 bases from J; junction bases left unmatched: 5. The CDR3 totals 16 residues.

The V call is TRBV25-1, the J call TRBJ1-6; TRBD1 matches 11 bases. In germline, CDR1 is MGHDK, CDR2 SYGVNS. The V and J ends lost 5 bases and 6 bases, in that order; junction bases with no gene match: 3. The CDR3 loop spans 15 amino acids. CDR3 bases: TGTGCCAGCAGTAAGGGACAGGGGGGTAATTCACCCCTCCACTTT. Protein: CASSKGQGGNSPLHF. Combining the CDR3 with reference TRBV25-1 and TRBJ1-6 gives the whole variable domain EADIYQTPRYLVIGTGKKITLECSQTMGHDKMYWYQQDPGMELHLIHYSYGVNSTEKGDLSSESTVSRIRTEHFPLTLESARPSHTSQYLCASSKGQGGNSPLHFGNGTRLTVT.

This chain uses TRBV13 with TRBJ2-7, with 8 bases matching TRBD1. CDR1 is PRHDT, CDR2 FYEKMQ, per germline (reference sequence). The CDR3 is 15 residues long. V lost 5 bases to trimming and J lost 0 bases; unmatched junction nucleotides: 6. The CDR3 here is CASSTLGTGSYEQYF. The CDR3 DNA reads TGTGCCAGCAGCACCCTCGGGACAGGCTCCTACGAGCAGTACTTC.

This chain connects TRBV15 to TRBJ2-1; D is possibly TRBD1 (5 bases). Germline V CDR1 and CDR2: LNHNV, YYDKDF (reference sequence). The CDR3 has 12 amino acids. The germline V and J ends were trimmed by 3 bases and 9 bases, with 9 bases remaining between them. The CDR3 spells CATSRIRGEQFF. Here the CDR3 DNA reads TGTGCCACCAGCAGGATAAGGGGTGAGCAGTTCTTC.

DNA of the CDR3: TGTGCCAGCAGCAAGAGCGAGACCCCCAGGGTGAACACTGAAGCTTTCTTT. It yields the protein CASSKSETPRVNTEAFF. The V call is TRBV21-1, the J call TRBJ1-1; the table's D call, TRBD1, has no DNA check behind it. TRBV21-1 is a listed pseudogene. CDR3 size: 17 residues.

The chain is built from TRBV19 and TRBJ1-6, with TRBD1 matching over 7 bases. The germline V gene has CDR1 LNHDA and CDR2 SQIVND (reference sequence). This CDR3 region has 15 residues. With V trimmed by 7 bases and J by 7 bases, 10 bases remained unmatched. CDR3 loop: CASMEDRFPNSPLHF. CDR3 in DNA: TGTGCCAGTATGGAGGACAGGTTCCCGAATTCACCCCTCCACTTT. Full variable domain (outside the CDR3, taken from reference TRBV19 and TRBJ1-6): DGGITQSPKYLFRKEGQNVTLSCEQNLNHDAMYWYRQDPGQGLRLIYYSQIVNDFQKGDIAEGYSVSREKKESFPLTVTSAQKNPTAFYLCASMEDRFPNSPLHFGNGTRLTVT.

J is TRBJ1-6 and V is TRBV30; 10 positions match TRBD1. This CDR3 spans 17 amino acids. Trimming removed 1 base from V and 7 bases from J; junction bases left unmatched: 10. CDR1 and CDR2 (germline): GTSNPN, SVGIG (reference sequence). DNA for the CDR3: TGTGCCTGGAGTGGCGGGACAGGGGCTATTTGGAATTCACCCCTCCACTTT. This encodes CAWSGGTGAIWNSPLHF. Full variable domain (rest looked up from reference TRBV30 and TRBJ1-6): SQTIHQWPATLVQPVGSPLSLECTVEGTSNPNLYWYRQAAGRGLQLLFYSVGIGQISSEVPQNLSASRPQDRQFILSSKKLLLSDSGFYLCAWSGGTGAIWNSPLHFGNGTRLTVT.

This chain links TRBV4-2 with TRBJ2-1; weak D call: TRBD1 (6 bases). CDR3 length equals 14 residues. The germline CDR1 and CDR2 sequences are LGHNA and YNFKEQ. V was pared by 0 bases and J by 6 bases, with 9 bases between. The CDR3 is CASSQDRTANEQFF. CDR3 DNA sequence: TGTGCCAGCAGCCAAGATCGGACAGCCAATGAGCAGTTCTTC.

Of note for this clone: This sample also contains other DNA sequences that code for the same CDR3. The chain recombines TRBV28 with TRBJ2-7; D unclear. The CDR3 is made up of 16 amino acids. Trimming cost V 5 bases and J 3 bases, with 20 bases left between them. Germline CDR1 MDHEN, CDR2 SYDVKM. The CDR3 DNA follows: TGTGCCAGCAGTCCGACCGGAGCGTTGAGATACTACGAGCAGTACTTC. The encoded protein is CASSPTGALRYYEQYF.

As for this clone: Other DNA sequences in this sample translate to the same CDR3. V is TRBV19 and J is TRBJ2-3; a weak D match, TRBD1 (6 bases). V was clipped by 4 bases and J by 0 bases, with 11 bases between them. CDR1 LNHDA and CDR2 SQIVND come from the germline V gene (reference sequence). The length of the CDR3 is 15 residues. CDR3 DNA: TGTGCCAGTAGTACAAGACAGGCCAGCACAGATACGCAGTATTTT. This encodes CASSTRQASTDTQYF.

This sequence joins TRBV18 and TRBJ2-7; tentatively, D is TRBD1 (5 bases). Germline V gene data show CDR1 as KGHSH and CDR2 as LQKENI. This CDR3 is built from 14 residues. The V gene lost 2 bases and the J gene lost 0 bases, with 8 bases spanning the gap. Here the CDR3 reads CASSPAGNSYEQYF. In DNA, the CDR3 is TGTGCCAGCTCACCAGCAGGGAACTCCTACGAGCAGTACTTC.

V is TRBV7-9 and J is TRBJ2-7, with 8 bases fitting TRBD1. V shed 2 bases, J shed 0 bases, and the junction held 12 bases outside the gene matches. Germline V gene sequence: CDR1 SEHNR, CDR2 FQNEAQ (reference sequence). CDR3 length: 18 amino acids. For the CDR3, the DNA is TGTGCCAGCAGCTTATCGGGTAGCCGGGACAGGAGCTCCTACGAGCAGTACTTC. Translated, it gives CASSLSGSRDRSSYEQYF.

The chain has TRBV5-1 and TRBJ2-3, with TRBD2 matching over 12 bases. CDR1 is SGHRS, CDR2 YFSETQ, per germline. The CDR3 loop spans 16 amino acids. The V gene end was trimmed by 4 bases and the J gene end by 0 bases; junction bases not matched to a gene: 3. CDR3 amino acids: CASSLGLAGSTDTQYF. The CDR3 DNA reads as TGCGCCAGCAGCCTCGGACTAGCGGGAAGCACAGATACGCAGTATTTT.

The chain is built from TRBV6-5 and TRBJ2-3; 7 bases line up with TRBD2. This CDR3 is 15 amino acids long. J lost 3 bases, V lost 6 bases, and 9 bases had no gene match. From germline, CDR1 is MNHEY and CDR2 SVGAGI. The CDR3 nucleotides are TGTGCCAGCAGGGGGAGGGCCGAAAGGACAGATACGCAGTATTTT. Amino acid sequence: CASRGRAERTDTQYF.

The V gene is TRBV5-4, the J gene TRBJ1-2; maybe TRBD1 (6 bases). Germline CDR1 SGHNT, CDR2 YYREEE (reference sequence). The length of the CDR3 is 15 residues. With 0 bases removed from V and 0 bases from J, the gap between germline ends came to 9 bases. The CDR3 nucleotides read TGTGCCAGCAGCTTGGAACAGGGCCCTAACTATGGCTACACCTTC. It translates to CASSLEQGPNYGYTF.